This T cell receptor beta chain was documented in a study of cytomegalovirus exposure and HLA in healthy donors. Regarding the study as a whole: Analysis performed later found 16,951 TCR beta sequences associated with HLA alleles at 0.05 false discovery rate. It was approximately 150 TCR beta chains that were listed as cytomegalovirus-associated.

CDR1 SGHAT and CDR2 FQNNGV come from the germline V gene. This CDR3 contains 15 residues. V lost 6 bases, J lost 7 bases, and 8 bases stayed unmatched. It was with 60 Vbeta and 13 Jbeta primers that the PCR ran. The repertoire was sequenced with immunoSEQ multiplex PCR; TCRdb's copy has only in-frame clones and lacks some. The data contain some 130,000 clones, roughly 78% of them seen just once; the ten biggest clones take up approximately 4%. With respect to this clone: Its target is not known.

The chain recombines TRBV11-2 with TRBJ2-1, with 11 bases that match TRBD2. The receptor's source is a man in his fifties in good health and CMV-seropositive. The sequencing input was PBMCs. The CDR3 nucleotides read TGTGCCAGCAGGCCAGGGACTAGCGGAGGAAATGAGCAGTTCTTC. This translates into CASRPGTSGGNEQFF.